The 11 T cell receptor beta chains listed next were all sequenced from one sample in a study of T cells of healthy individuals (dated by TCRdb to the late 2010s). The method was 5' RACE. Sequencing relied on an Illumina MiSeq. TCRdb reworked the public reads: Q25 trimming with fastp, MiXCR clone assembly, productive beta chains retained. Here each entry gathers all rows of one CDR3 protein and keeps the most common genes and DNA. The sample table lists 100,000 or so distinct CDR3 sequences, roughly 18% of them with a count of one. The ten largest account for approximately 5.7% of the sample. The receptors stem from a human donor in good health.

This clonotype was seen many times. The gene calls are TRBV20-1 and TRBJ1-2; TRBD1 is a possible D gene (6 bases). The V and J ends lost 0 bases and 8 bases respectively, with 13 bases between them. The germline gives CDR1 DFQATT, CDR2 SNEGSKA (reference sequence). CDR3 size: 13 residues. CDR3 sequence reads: CSARDPLTGGYTF. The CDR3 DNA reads TGCAGTGCTAGAGATCCCCTAACAGGGGGCTACACCTTC.

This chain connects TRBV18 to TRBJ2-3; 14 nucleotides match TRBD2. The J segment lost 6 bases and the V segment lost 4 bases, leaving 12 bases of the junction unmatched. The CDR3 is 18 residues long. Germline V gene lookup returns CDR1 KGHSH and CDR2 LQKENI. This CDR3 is CASSRTGPGLAGADTQYF. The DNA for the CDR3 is TGTGCCAGCTCACGGACAGGCCCGGGACTAGCGGGGGCCGATACGCAGTATTTT.

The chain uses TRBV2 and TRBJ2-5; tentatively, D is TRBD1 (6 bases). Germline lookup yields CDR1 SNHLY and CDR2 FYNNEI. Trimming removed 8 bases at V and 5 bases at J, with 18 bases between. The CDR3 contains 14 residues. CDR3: CASRRTVDSETQYF. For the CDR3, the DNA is TGTGCCAGCCGACGGACAGTTGATTCGGAGACCCAGTACTTC.

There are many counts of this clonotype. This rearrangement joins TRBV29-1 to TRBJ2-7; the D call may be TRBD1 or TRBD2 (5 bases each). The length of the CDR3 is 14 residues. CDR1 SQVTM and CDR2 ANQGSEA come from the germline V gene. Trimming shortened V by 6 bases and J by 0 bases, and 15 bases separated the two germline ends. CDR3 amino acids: CSVSDTGTSYEQYF. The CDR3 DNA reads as TGCAGCGTCTCGGACACGGGGACCTCCTACGAGCAGTACTTC.

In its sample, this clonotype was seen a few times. CDR3 coding DNA: TGTGCCAGCAGCTTAGGGGCGTTGGGAGTAAGCAATGAGCAGTTCTTC. Encoded protein: CASSLGALGVSNEQFF. The rearrangement uses TRBV13 and TRBJ2-1; D is perhaps TRBD2 (5 bases). The CDR3 contains 16 residues. Germline-derived CDR1 and CDR2 are PRHDT and FYEKMQ (reference sequence). Trimming took 0 bases from V and 6 from J, leaving 15 bases between them.

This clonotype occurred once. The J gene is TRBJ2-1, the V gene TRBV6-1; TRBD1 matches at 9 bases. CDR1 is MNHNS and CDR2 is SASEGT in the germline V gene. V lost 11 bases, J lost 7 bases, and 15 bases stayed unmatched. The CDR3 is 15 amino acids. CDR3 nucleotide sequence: TGTGCCGTCTGGGACAGGGCGTGGGGTGAGAATGAGCAGTTCTTC. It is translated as CAVWDRAWGENEQFF.

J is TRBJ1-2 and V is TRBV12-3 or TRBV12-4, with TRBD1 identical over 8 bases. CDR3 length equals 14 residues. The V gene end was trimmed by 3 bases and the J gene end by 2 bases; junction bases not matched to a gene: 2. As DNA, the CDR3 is TGTGCCAGCAGTTTGGACAGGGTCAACTATGGCTACACCTTC. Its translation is CASSLDRVNYGYTF.

The CDR3 sequence is CASSPDRAEAFF. Written as DNA, the CDR3 is TGTGCCAGCAGCCCTGACAGGGCTGAAGCTTTCTTT. The chain is built from TRBV7-9 and TRBJ1-1, with 7 positions matching TRBD1. This CDR3 has 12 amino acids. Trimming took 5 bases from V and 6 from J; bases not matched to a gene: 3. The germline CDR1 and CDR2 sequences are SEHNR and FQNEAQ (reference sequence).

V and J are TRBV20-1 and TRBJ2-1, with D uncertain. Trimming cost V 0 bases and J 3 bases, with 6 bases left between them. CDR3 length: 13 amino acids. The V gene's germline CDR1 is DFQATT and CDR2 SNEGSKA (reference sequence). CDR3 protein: CSARDWDYNEQFF. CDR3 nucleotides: TGCAGTGCTAGAGACTGGGACTACAATGAGCAGTTCTTC.

The chain's CDR3 is CATSRDLNSQETQYF. In DNA form, the CDR3 reads TGTGCCACCAGCAGAGATCTTAACAGTCAAGAGACCCAGTACTTC. The genes are TRBV15 and TRBJ2-5; no clear D gene. The V end was cut by 0 bases, the J end by 2 bases, with 10 bases between. The CDR3 length is 15 residues. The germline V gene has CDR1 LNHNV and CDR2 YYDKDF (reference sequence).

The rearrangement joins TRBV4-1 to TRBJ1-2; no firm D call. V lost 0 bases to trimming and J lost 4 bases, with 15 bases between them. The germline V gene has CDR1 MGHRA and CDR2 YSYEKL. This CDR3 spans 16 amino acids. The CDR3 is CASSQEALPLGYGYTF. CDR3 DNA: TGCGCCAGCAGCCAAGAGGCGTTACCACTTGGCTATGGCTACACCTTC.